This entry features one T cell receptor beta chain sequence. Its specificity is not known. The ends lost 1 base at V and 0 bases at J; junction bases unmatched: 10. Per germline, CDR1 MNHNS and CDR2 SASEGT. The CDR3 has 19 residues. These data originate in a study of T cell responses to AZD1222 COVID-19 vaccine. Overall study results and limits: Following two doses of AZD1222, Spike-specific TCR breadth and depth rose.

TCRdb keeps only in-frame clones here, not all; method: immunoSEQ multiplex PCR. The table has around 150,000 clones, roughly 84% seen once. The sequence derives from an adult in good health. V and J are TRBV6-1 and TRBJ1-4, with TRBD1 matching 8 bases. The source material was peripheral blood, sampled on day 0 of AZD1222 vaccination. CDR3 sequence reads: CASSEDPGQAFATNEKLFF. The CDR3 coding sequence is TGTGCCAGCAGTGAAGATCCGGGACAGGCGTTTGCAACTAATGAAAAACTGTTTTTT.